These 4 T cell receptor beta chains were sequenced from one sample in a study of control samples from healthy donors and cancer patients. This table comes from immunoSEQ multiplex PCR, and its TCRdb copy is limited to in-frame clones, with some not included. Of about 89,000 clones in the sample, about 89% were seen once. The sequenced material came from blood. Receptors were obtained from a man aged 25 to 40 in good health.

The chain recombines TRBV14 with TRBJ2-1; 8 positions agree with TRBD2. V lost 1 base to trimming and J lost 8 bases; unmatched junction nucleotides: 7. The CDR3 runs 15 residues. CDR1 and CDR2 (germline): SGHDN, FVKESK. In DNA, the CDR3 is TGTGCCAGCAGCCAAGCGGGGGGGGCCCAGGATGAGCAGTTCTTC. Encoded protein: CASSQAGGAQDEQFF. The complete variable domain, with remaining parts taken from reference TRBV14 and TRBJ2-1, reads EAGVTQFPSHSVIEKGQTVTLRCDPISGHDNLYWYRRVMGKEIKFLLHFVKESKQDESGMPNNRFLAERTGGTYSTLKVQPAELEDSGVYFCASSQAGGAQDEQFFGPGTRLTVL.

V gene TRBV19 combines with J gene TRBJ2-7, with D possibly being TRBD1 or TRBD2 (5 bases each). Trimming took off 6 bases at V and 5 bases at J, with 11 bases between the two ends. The germline V gene encodes CDR1 LNHDA and CDR2 SQIVND (reference sequence). The CDR3 extends over 12 amino acids. DNA of the CDR3: TGTGCCAGTAGGGGGACGGCAGACGAGCAGTACTTC. Residues: CASRGTADEQYF.

The chain couples TRBV28 to TRBJ1-2; D gene uncertain. The germline CDR1 and CDR2 sequences are MDHEN and SYDVKM. This CDR3 spans 13 amino acids. Trimming removed 2 bases from V and 3 bases from J, with 7 bases in between. The CDR3 nucleotides are TGTGCCAGCAGTTTAAGCCGCTACTATGGCTACACCTTC. Residues: CASSLSRYYGYTF.

This chain joins TRBV6-5 and TRBJ2-7; a possible D gene is TRBD1 (5 bases). The CDR3 runs 13 residues. CDR1 and CDR2 from the germline V gene are MNHEY and SVGAGI. Deletions cut 5 bases from V and 1 base from J, with 9 bases between. In DNA, the CDR3 is TGTGCCAGCAGTCACAGGAATTCCTACGAGCAGTACTTC. Its translation: CASSHRNSYEQYF.